This record concerns one T cell receptor (beta chain) sequence. The target antigen is unknown. These data belong to a study of a mutant IDH1 vaccine in newly diagnosed glioma. Across the whole study: Before enrollment, patients got radiotherapy alone, temozolomide alone, or mostly the combination.

The data were produced by immunoSEQ multiplex PCR, yet TCRdb's version contains in-frame clones alone and is incomplete. The repertoire holds roughly 43,000 clones, with about 81% as singletons. From germline, CDR1 is MGHDK and CDR2 SYGVNS. This CDR3 is 15 amino acids long. The V end lost 1 base, the J end lost 0 bases, and 9 bases lay between the germline ends. Noted time point: week 23, last vaccination. A 20-mer mutant IDH1 peptide at 300 ug was injected subcutaneously with topical imiquimod. The source is a woman under 30 with glioma. Some clones in this sample may be carry-over from other donors' samples. The sample in question was PBMCs, obtained from a glioma patient whose treatment included an IDH1 peptide vaccine. The chain joins TRBV25-1 to TRBJ1-1; D gene unclear. CDR3 loop: CASSESGRMNTEAFF. CDR3 in DNA: TGTGCCAGCAGTGAATCGGGCAGGATGAACACTGAAGCTTTCTTT. Based on the CDR3 plus reference TRBV25-1 and TRBJ1-1, the full variable domain is EADIYQTPRYLVIGTGKKITLECSQTMGHDKMYWYQQDPGMELHLIHYSYGVNSTEKGDLSSESTVSRIRTEHFPLTLESARPSHTSQYLCASSESGRMNTEAFFGQGTRLTVV.